The source of this T cell receptor (beta chain) is a study of T cells in pancreatic ductal adenocarcinoma. This clone was detected only once. Here immunoSEQ multiplex PCR was the method, and the copy in TCRdb shows in-frame clones only, minus some. Altogether 30,000 or so clones are present, around 90% being singletons, with the ten largest covering roughly 2.3%. No neoadjuvant therapy was given to the selected pancreatic ductal adenocarcinoma patients before their surgery. This TCR came from a human donor with pancreatic ductal adenocarcinoma. The sample comprised PBMCs.

CDR3 DNA sequence: TGTGCCATCAGTGAGGAATTCTCTGGAAACACCATATATTTT. Residues: CAISEEFSGNTIYF. The chain links TRBV10-3 to TRBJ1-3; the D is unclear. V was cut by 2 bases and J by 0 bases, with 5 bases left in between. Per the germline V gene, CDR1 is ENHRY and CDR2 is SYGVKD. This CDR3 comprises 14 residues.